One and the same sample provided the 32 T cell receptor beta chains below, sequenced in a study of metastatic and nonmetastatic thyroid tumors. Nobody among the patients had been given any treatment before thyroid surgery. TCRdb reprocessed the PCR reads via MiXCR. The profile shows over 35,000 clones, approximately 13% of them singletons. Sequences were obtained from blood. The receptors come from a female donor with papillary thyroid cancer or a benign thyroid nodule (not recorded which). Some clones in this sample may be carry-over from other donors' samples.

This clone was seen many times. The chain recombines TRBV6-1 with TRBJ2-2; 8 bases are shared with TRBD1. With 8 bases clipped from V and 4 bases from J, the junction kept 9 bases outside the gene matches. CDR3 size: 15 residues. Germline V CDR1 and CDR2: MNHNS, SASEGT. In nucleotides, the CDR3 is TGTGCCAGCTACGAGACAGGGGATAGCACCGGGGAGCTGTTTTTT. Translated, it gives CASYETGDSTGELFF.

This clone was seen ten or more times. The chain employs TRBV28 and TRBJ1-1; weak D call: TRBD1 (6 bases). Germline V CDR1 and CDR2: MDHEN, SYDVKM. The CDR3 is made up of 14 amino acids. The V end lost 7 bases, the J end lost 1 base, and 13 bases lay between the germline ends. CDR3 residues: CASKPQGRNTEAFF. The CDR3 nucleotides read TGTGCCAGCAAACCTCAGGGGAGGAACACTGAAGCTTTCTTT.

The V and J genes are TRBV12-3 or TRBV12-4 and TRBJ2-7, with no clear D. Trimming took off 4 bases at V and 2 bases at J, with 9 bases between the two ends. CDR3 length equals 13 residues. This CDR3 is CASSWAVTYEQYF. The CDR3, as DNA: TGTGCCAGCAGTTGGGCGGTGACCTACGAGCAGTACTTC.

This clone has a count of ten or more. The V call is TRBV7-8, the J call TRBJ1-1, with 7 bases identical to TRBD1. V lost 5 bases to trimming and J lost 1 base; unmatched junction nucleotides: 7. The CDR3 has 15 residues. Per germline, CDR1 SGHVS and CDR2 FQNEAQ. The CDR3 DNA reads TGTGCCAGCAGCCCGACGACAGGGCGGAACACTGAAGCTTTCTTT. Amino acids: CASSPTTGRNTEAFF.

This clone was observed many times. The chain combines TRBV5-4 with TRBJ2-3, with D uncertain. From germline, CDR1 is SGHNT and CDR2 YYREEE (reference sequence). V lost 3 bases, J lost 0 bases, and 5 bases lay in between. This CDR3 has 13 amino acids. CDR3 sequence (DNA): TGTGCCAGCAGCTCCAGTAGCACAGATACGCAGTATTTT. This encodes CASSSSSTDTQYF.

The CDR3 protein is CASQQGTNEKLFF. The DNA for the CDR3 is TGCGCCAGCCAACAGGGGACTAATGAAAAACTGTTTTTT. The V gene is TRBV4-1, the J gene TRBJ1-4; 7 positions match TRBD1. The CDR3 extends over 13 amino acids. CDR1 is MGHRA and CDR2 is YSYEKL in the germline V gene. J gave up 2 bases and V 8 bases, and 2 bases lay outside the gene matches.

This clone was recorded once. This may arise from a read error, as a much more abundant clone is one base away. This chain uses TRBV5-6 with TRBJ2-5; tentatively, D is TRBD1 (6 bases). This CDR3 contains 14 residues. Germline V lookup: CDR1 SGHDT, CDR2 YYEEEE. V lost 7 bases and J lost 5, with 18 bases in between. CDR3 in amino acids: CASGYRQDLETQYF. The CDR3, as DNA: TGTGCCAGCGGCTACCGACAGGACCTGGAGACCCAGTACTTC.

This clone was recorded many times. This chain uses TRBV6-4 with TRBJ1-3; a weak D match, TRBD1 (6 bases). The CDR3 is 15 residues long. The germline V gene encodes CDR1 MRHNA and CDR2 SNTAGT. The V end was cut by 5 bases, the J end by 1 base, with 12 bases between. The CDR3 spells CASSPEGGSGNTIYF. CDR3 nucleotide sequence: TGTGCCAGCAGTCCCGAGGGGGGATCTGGAAACACCATATATTTT.

Many counts were recorded for this clone. The chain is built from TRBV15 and TRBJ1-3; D is unclear. Germline values: CDR1 LNHNV, CDR2 YYDKDF (reference sequence). The V gene lost 5 bases and the J gene lost 4 bases, with 12 bases spanning the gap. This CDR3 is 14 amino acids long. The CDR3 DNA sequence: TGTGCCACCAGCTCTACACATCTCGGAAACACCATATATTTT. Translated, it gives CATSSTHLGNTIYF. The full variable domain, completed using reference TRBV15 and TRBJ1-3, is DAMVIQNPRYQVTQFGKPVTLSCSQTLNHNVMYWYQQKSSQAPKLLFHYYDKDFNNEADTPDNFQSRRPNTSFCFLDIRSPGLGDTAMYLCATSSTHLGNTIYFGEGSWLTVV.

Concerning this clone: A junction end diverges from the germline sequence, so it may reflect a read error. The rearrangement uses TRBV13 and TRBJ2-6; D unclear. Germline V gene sequence: CDR1 PRHDT, CDR2 FYEKMQ (reference sequence). The CDR3 runs 15 residues. This CDR3 is CASILGDTGANVLTF. The CDR3 DNA is TGTGCCAGCATCTTAGGAGATACCGGGGCCAACGTCCTGACTTTC.

At least ten counts were recorded for this clone. The chain recombines TRBV29-1 with TRBJ1-1; no definite D call. Trimming pared 6 bases from V and 0 bases from J, leaving 11 bases between. The CDR3 has 13 residues. From germline, CDR1 is SQVTM and CDR2 ANQGSEA. CDR3 sequence: CSVVRDVNTEAFF. The CDR3 bases are TGCAGCGTCGTTCGGGATGTGAACACTGAAGCTTTCTTT.

This clone was recorded at least ten times. V is TRBV7-9 and J is TRBJ2-3; TRBD2 agrees at 8 bases. The V gene end was trimmed by 2 bases and the J gene end by 4 bases; junction bases not matched to a gene: 8. This CDR3 has 16 residues. Germline V lookup: CDR1 SEHNR, CDR2 FQNEAQ (reference sequence). DNA for the CDR3: TGTGCCAGCAGCTTATTCTCCGGGGGGGGGGCAGATACGCAGTATTTT. Protein sequence: CASSLFSGGGADTQYF.

This clone came up many times. This chain joins TRBV9 and TRBJ1-5; D unclear. There are 14 residues in the CDR3. Trimming took off 7 bases at V and 2 bases at J, with 13 bases between the two ends. Germline assignment: CDR1 SGDLS and CDR2 YYNGEE. CDR3 nucleotide sequence: TGTGCCAGCGCCCTTGATATGGGCAATCAGCCCCAGCATTTT. Amino acids: CASALDMGNQPQHF. The entire variable domain, with the rest obtained from reference TRBV9 and TRBJ1-5, is as follows: DSGVTQTPKHLITATGQRVTLRCSPRSGDLSVYWYQQSLDQGLQFLIQYYNGEERAKGNILERFSAQQFPDLHSELNLSSLELGDSALYFCASALDMGNQPQHFGDGTRLSIL.

At least ten counts were recorded for this clone. At one end the junction does not follow the germline gene, possibly because of a read error. This chain links TRBV6-1 with TRBJ1-1; D gene uncertain. The CDR3 covers 13 residues. The germline gives CDR1 MNHNS, CDR2 SASEGT. Written as DNA, the CDR3 is TGTGCCACCAGTGGGGTAAGCAACACTGAAGCTTTCTTT. This translates into CATSGVSNTEAFF.

The gene calls are TRBV28 and TRBJ2-1; TRBD2 aligns across 11 bases. In germline, CDR1 is MDHEN, CDR2 SYDVKM. V shed 4 bases, J shed 13 bases, and the junction held 15 bases outside the gene matches. This CDR3 is 16 amino acids long. The CDR3 reads CASSSETSGRLGYQFF. The CDR3 coding sequence is TGTGCCAGCAGTTCCGAAACTAGCGGGAGACTGGGGTATCAGTTCTTC.

V is TRBV6-1 and J is TRBJ2-7; D gene ambiguous. There are 13 residues in the CDR3. Trimming shortened V by 6 bases and J by 3 bases, and 12 bases separated the two germline ends. Germline assignment: CDR1 MNHNS and CDR2 SASEGT. The CDR3 loop reads CASSLIGYYEQYF. Written as DNA, the CDR3 is TGTGCCAGCAGCCTTATCGGGTACTACGAGCAGTACTTC.

The table lists this clone with many counts. The V call is TRBV19, the J call TRBJ2-2; D ambiguous. Germline V gene sequence: CDR1 LNHDA, CDR2 SQIVND (reference sequence). This CDR3 has 14 residues. Trimming cost V 3 bases and J 4 bases, with 9 bases left between them. The DNA for the CDR3 is TGTGCCAGTAGTATTGCCGGGTTCACCGGGGAGCTGTTTTTT. Protein: CASSIAGFTGELFF.

At least ten counts were recorded for this clone. V and J are TRBV6-1 and TRBJ1-3, with 7 nucleotides matching TRBD1. Germline V gene lookup returns CDR1 MNHNS and CDR2 SASEGT. V shed 7 bases and J 0 bases; nucleotides not matched to a gene: 9. The CDR3 is 16 amino acids. CDR3 DNA sequence: TGTGCCAGCACCCGAGAGGGGGCACACTCTGGAAACACCATATATTTT. Its translation is CASTREGAHSGNTIYF.

This clone appeared many times. Other DNA sequences in the same sample also yield this CDR3. The chain employs TRBV7-3 and TRBJ2-5, with a possible D match to TRBD2 (7 bases). The ends were cut back, 3 bases at V and 5 bases at J, with 13 bases in the middle. Germline V gene lookup returns CDR1 SGHTA and CDR2 FQGTGA. This CDR3 has 14 residues. The CDR3 nucleotides are TGTGCCAGCAGCTTGGGGGGGGCGCAGGAGACCCAGTACTTC. This codes for CASSLGGAQETQYF.

This clone was recorded many times. Just one base apart from a much larger clone, this may be a read error. Additional DNA sequences in this sample encode the identical CDR3. The chain is built from TRBV6-2 or TRBV6-3 and TRBJ1-1; D possibly corresponds to TRBD1 (5 bases). Deletions cut 6 bases from V and 0 bases from J, with 11 bases between. The CDR3 is 14 residues long. Germline CDR1 and CDR2: MNHEY and SVGEGT. CDR3 in amino acids: CASRRRGLNTEAFF. The CDR3 DNA is TGTGCCAGCAGGCGTAGGGGTCTGAACACTGAAGCTTTCTTT.

This clone was recorded many times. A much larger clone differs by one base, so this may be a read error. The rearrangement links TRBV6-1 to TRBJ2-3; 9 bases fit TRBD1. Germline V lookup: CDR1 MNHNS, CDR2 SASEGT. This CDR3 region has 16 residues. CDR3 sequence reads: CASSDFLQGAVDTRYF. In DNA form, the CDR3 reads TGTGCCAGCAGTGACTTCCTACAGGGGGCGGTAGATACGCGGTATTTT.

By share, this clone counts as medium-sized. V and J are TRBV12-3 or TRBV12-4 and TRBJ1-6; tentative D call: TRBD1 (6 bases). The CDR3 length is 13 residues. Trimming cost V 4 bases and J 9 bases, with 10 bases left between them. As DNA, the CDR3 is TGTGCCAGCAGTTATGGGGGGGCTTCACCCCTCCACTTT. It yields the protein CASSYGGASPLHF.

This clone came up a few times. The genes are TRBV6-1 and TRBJ2-5; no clear D gene. This CDR3 has 11 amino acids. Trimming cost V 7 bases and J 5 bases, with 8 bases left between them. Per germline, CDR1 MNHNS and CDR2 SASEGT. The CDR3 reads CASTFGETQYF. The CDR3 DNA sequence: TGTGCCAGCACCTTTGGGGAGACCCAGTACTTC.

In its sample, this clone was seen many times. The gene calls are TRBV9 and TRBJ1-2; D is possibly TRBD1 (6 bases). The V and J ends lost 0 bases and 7 bases respectively, with 10 bases between them. CDR1 is SGDLS, CDR2 YYNGEE, per germline. The CDR3 contains 13 residues. CDR3 region: CASSVGQGTGYTF. Here the CDR3 DNA reads TGTGCCAGCAGCGTAGGGCAGGGGACTGGCTACACCTTC. Full variable domain (outside the CDR3, taken from reference TRBV9 and TRBJ1-2): DSGVTQTPKHLITATGQRVTLRCSPRSGDLSVYWYQQSLDQGLQFLIQYYNGEERAKGNILERFSAQQFPDLHSELNLSSLELGDSALYFCASSVGQGTGYTFGSGTRLTVV.

This clone was counted ten times or more. This chain uses TRBV4-1 with TRBJ1-1, with D possibly matching TRBD1 (6 bases). Germline V gene lookup returns CDR1 MGHRA and CDR2 YSYEKL. This CDR3 has 13 amino acids. V was clipped by 4 bases and J by 5 bases, with 11 bases between them. The CDR3 DNA reads as TGCGCCAGCAGCCTAGGACAGAAAACTGAAGCTTTCTTT. Translated: CASSLGQKTEAFF.

A word on this clone: At one boundary the junction diverges from the germline segment, which might be a read error. The V call is TRBV28, the J call TRBJ1-1; D not resolved. This CDR3 region has 15 residues. CDR1 MDHEN and CDR2 SYDVKM come from the germline V gene. The CDR3 bases are TGTGCCAGCAACCCATTGGGGTATGTCAACACTGAAGATTTATTT. It encodes CASNPLGYVNTEDLF.

The V call is TRBV28, the J call TRBJ1-1, with TRBD1 as a possible D gene (5 bases). The germline V gene has CDR1 MDHEN and CDR2 SYDVKM. CDR3 length equals 13 residues. The V and J ends lost 8 bases and 1 base respectively, with 11 bases between them. The CDR3 protein is CASLGDGNTEAFF. CDR3 nucleotides: TGTGCCAGCCTAGGGGACGGGAACACTGAAGCTTTCTTT.

There are a few counts of this clone. V is TRBV5-6 and J is TRBJ1-1; D is perhaps TRBD1 (6 bases). This CDR3 spans 13 amino acids. Germline CDR1 reads SGHDT; CDR2 reads YYEEEE. Trimming took off 4 bases at V and 4 bases at J, with 11 bases between the two ends. CDR3 protein: CASSRGGGTEAFF. The DNA of the CDR3 is TGTGCCAGCAGCCGAGGGGGGGGCACTGAAGCTTTCTTT.

The V call is TRBV7-6, the J call TRBJ2-4, with TRBD1 matching 8 bases. The CDR3 loop spans 16 amino acids. The trim removed 5 bases at V and 0 bases at J, leaving 6 bases unmatched. CDR1 and CDR2 (germline): SGHVS, FNYEAQ. The DNA of the CDR3 is TGTGCCAGCAGCCAGACAGGGGCGCGAGCCAAAAACATTCAGTACTTC. Translating it yields CASSQTGARAKNIQYF.

This clone was found many times. The J gene is TRBJ1-2, the V gene TRBV15; D unclear. This CDR3 has 12 amino acids. Germline V gene lookup returns CDR1 LNHNV and CDR2 YYDKDF (reference sequence). V was trimmed by 3 bases and J by 3 bases, leaving 5 bases between them. The CDR3 sequence is CATSRVDYGYTF. The CDR3 DNA follows: TGTGCCACCAGCAGGGTGGACTATGGCTACACCTTC.

This clone has a count of ten or more. This sequence joins TRBV7-8 and TRBJ2-1, with D possibly TRBD2 on 6 matching bases. The V and J ends lost 1 base and 6 bases respectively, with 19 bases between them. The CDR3 covers 17 residues. From germline, CDR1 is SGHVS and CDR2 FQNEAQ. The CDR3 reads CASSLVGVGGSANEQFF. The CDR3 DNA is TGTGCCAGCAGCTTAGTCGGCGTTGGAGGGTCAGCCAATGAGCAGTTCTTC.

This clone was seen ten or more times. This rearrangement joins TRBV27 to TRBJ1-2; 8 bases fit TRBD1. Germline assignment: CDR1 MNHEY and CDR2 SMNVEV (reference sequence). The V and J ends lost 6 bases and 3 bases, in that order; junction bases with no gene match: 6. The CDR3 spans 14 residues. The DNA of the CDR3 is TGTGCCAGCAGGGGAGGACAGGGTTACTATGGCTACACCTTC. It is translated as CASRGGQGYYGYTF.